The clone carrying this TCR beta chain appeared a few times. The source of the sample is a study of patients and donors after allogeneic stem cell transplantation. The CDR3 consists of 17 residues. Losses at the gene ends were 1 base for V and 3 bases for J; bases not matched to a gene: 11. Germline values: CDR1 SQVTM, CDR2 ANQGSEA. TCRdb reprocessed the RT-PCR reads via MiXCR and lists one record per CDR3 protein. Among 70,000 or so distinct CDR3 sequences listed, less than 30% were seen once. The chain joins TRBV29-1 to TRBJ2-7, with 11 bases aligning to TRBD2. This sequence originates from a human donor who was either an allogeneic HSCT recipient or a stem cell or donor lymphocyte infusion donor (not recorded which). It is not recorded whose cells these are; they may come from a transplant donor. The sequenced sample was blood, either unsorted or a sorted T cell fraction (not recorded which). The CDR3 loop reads CSVEAPSGRSLFYEQYF. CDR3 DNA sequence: TGCAGCGTTGAAGCTCCTAGCGGGAGGTCCTTATTCTACGAGCAGTACTTC.